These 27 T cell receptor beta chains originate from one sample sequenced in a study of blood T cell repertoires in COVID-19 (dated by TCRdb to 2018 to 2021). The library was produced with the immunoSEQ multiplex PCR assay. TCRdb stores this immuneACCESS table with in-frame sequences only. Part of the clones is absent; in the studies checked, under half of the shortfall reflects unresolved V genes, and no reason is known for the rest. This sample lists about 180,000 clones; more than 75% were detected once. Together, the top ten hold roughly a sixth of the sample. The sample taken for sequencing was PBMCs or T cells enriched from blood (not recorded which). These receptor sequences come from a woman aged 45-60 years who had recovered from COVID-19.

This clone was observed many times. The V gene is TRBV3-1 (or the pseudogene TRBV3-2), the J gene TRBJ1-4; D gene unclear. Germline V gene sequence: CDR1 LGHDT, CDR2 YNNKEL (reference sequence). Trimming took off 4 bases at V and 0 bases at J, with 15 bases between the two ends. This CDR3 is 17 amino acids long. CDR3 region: CASSPSNVRATNEKLFF. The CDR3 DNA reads TGTGCCAGCAGCCCCTCCAACGTTAGAGCAACTAATGAAAAACTGTTTTTT.

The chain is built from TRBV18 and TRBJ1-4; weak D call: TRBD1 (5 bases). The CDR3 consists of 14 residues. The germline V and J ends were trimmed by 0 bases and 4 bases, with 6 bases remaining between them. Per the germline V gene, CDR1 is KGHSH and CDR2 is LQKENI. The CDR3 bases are TGTGCCAGCTCACCACCAGGGGTTAATGAAAAACTGTTTTTT. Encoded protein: CASSPPGVNEKLFF.

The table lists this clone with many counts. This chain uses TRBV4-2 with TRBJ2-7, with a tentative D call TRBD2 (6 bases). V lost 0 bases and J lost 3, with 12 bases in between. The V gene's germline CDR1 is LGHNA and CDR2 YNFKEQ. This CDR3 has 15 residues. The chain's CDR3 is CASSQDGTLGYEQYF. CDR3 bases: TGTGCCAGCAGCCAAGATGGGACTCTGGGCTACGAGCAGTACTTC.

DNA for the CDR3: TGTGCCAGCAGCCCGCCCCCGGCAGGCCAGTACTTC. Encoded protein: CASSPPPAGQYF. The chain couples TRBV7-8 to TRBJ2-5, with no clear D. CDR1 and CDR2 from the germline V gene are SGHVS and FQNEAQ. This CDR3 spans 12 amino acids. The V gene lost 5 bases and the J gene lost 10 bases, with 14 bases spanning the gap. Combining the CDR3 with reference TRBV7-8 and TRBJ2-5 gives the whole variable domain GAGVSQSPRYKVAKRGQDVALRCDPISGHVSLFWYQQALGQGPEFLTYFQNEAQLDKSGLPSDRFFAERPEGSVSTLKIQRTQQEDSAVYLCASSPPPAGQYFGPGTRLLVL.

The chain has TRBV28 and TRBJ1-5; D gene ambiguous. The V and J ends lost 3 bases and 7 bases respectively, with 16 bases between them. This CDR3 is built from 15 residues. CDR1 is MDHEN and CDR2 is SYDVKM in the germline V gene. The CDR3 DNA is TGTGCCAGCAGTTTGTTACGGGCAACTAGGCAGCCCCAGCATTTT. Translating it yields CASSLLRATRQPQHF.

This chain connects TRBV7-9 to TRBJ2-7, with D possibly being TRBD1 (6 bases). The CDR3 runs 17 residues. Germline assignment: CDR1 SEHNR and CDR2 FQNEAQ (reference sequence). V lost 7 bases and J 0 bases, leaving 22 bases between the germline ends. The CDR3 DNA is TGTGCCAGCACCCCACACGCAGGGGCCCCTCTCTCCTACGAGCAGTACTTC. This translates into CASTPHAGAPLSYEQYF.

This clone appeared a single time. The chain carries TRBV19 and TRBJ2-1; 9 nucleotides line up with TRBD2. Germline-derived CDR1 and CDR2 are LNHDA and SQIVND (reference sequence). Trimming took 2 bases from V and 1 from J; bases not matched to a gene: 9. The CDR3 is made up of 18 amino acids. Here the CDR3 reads CASSIPRSGSASYNEQFF. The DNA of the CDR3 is TGTGCCAGTAGTATACCCCGTAGCGGGAGTGCGTCCTACAATGAGCAGTTCTTC.

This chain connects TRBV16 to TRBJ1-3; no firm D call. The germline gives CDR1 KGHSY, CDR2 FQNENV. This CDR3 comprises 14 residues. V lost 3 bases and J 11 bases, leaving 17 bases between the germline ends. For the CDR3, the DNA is TGTGCCAGCAGCCAGCGGCCGGGGTCCGGTGCCATATATTTT. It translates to CASSQRPGSGAIYF.

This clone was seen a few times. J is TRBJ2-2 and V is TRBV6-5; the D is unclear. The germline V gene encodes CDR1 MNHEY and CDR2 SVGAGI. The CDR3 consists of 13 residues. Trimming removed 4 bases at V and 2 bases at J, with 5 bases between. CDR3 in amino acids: CASSSVNTGELFF. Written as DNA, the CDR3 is TGTGCCAGCAGTTCCGTTAACACCGGGGAGCTGTTTTTT.

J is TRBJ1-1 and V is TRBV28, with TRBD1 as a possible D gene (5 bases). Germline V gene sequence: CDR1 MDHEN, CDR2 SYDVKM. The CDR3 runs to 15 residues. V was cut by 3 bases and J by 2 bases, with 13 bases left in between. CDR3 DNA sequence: TGTGCCAGCAGTTTTTTAGGAGGGGCCAACACTGAAGCTTTCTTT. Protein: CASSFLGGANTEAFF.

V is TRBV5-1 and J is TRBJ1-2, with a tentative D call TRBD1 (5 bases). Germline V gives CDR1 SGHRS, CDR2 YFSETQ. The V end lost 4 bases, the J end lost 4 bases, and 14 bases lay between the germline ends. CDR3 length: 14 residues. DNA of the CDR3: TGCGCCAGCAGCGCGGGGGATAGATTCTATGGCTACACCTTC. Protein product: CASSAGDRFYGYTF.

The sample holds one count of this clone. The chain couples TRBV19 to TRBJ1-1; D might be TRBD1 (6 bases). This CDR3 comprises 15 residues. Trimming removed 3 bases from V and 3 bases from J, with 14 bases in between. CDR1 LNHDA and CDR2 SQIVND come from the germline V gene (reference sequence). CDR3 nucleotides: TGTGCCAGTAGTATTGGGCGACAGGTACACACTGAAGCTTTCTTT. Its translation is CASSIGRQVHTEAFF.

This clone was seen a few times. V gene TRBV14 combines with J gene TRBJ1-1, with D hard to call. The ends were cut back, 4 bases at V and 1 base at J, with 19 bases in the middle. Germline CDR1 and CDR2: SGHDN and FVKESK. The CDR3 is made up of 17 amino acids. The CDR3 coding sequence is TGTGCCAGCAGCCCTCATCATGCGTCCAGGCCGAACACTGAAGCTTTCTTT. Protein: CASSPHHASRPNTEAFF.

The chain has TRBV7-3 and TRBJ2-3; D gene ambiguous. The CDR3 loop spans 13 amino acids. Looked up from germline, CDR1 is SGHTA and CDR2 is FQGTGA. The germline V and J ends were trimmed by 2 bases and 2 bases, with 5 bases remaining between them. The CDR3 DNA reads TGTGCCAGCAGCTTACCTTCCACAGATACGCAGTATTTT. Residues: CASSLPSTDTQYF.

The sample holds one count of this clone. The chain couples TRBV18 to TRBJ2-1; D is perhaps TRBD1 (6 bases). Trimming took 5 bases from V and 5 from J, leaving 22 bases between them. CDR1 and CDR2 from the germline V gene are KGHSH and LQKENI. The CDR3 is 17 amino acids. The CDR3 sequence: CASSSGTQEMINNEQFF. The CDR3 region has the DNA TGTGCCAGCTCATCCGGGACACAGGAGATGATCAACAATGAGCAGTTCTTC.

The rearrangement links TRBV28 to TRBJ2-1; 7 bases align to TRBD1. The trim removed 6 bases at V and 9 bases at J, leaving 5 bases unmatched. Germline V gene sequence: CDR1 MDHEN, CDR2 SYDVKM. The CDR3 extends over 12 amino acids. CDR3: CASRTPGGEQFF. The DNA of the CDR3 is TGTGCCAGCAGAACCCCAGGGGGTGAGCAGTTCTTC.

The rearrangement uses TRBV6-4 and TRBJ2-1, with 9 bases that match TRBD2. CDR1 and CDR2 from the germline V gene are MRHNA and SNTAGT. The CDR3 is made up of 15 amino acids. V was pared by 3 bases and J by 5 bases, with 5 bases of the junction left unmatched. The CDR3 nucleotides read TGTGCCAGCAGTGAGTCGACTAGCGGAGACAATGAGCAGTTCTTC. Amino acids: CASSESTSGDNEQFF.

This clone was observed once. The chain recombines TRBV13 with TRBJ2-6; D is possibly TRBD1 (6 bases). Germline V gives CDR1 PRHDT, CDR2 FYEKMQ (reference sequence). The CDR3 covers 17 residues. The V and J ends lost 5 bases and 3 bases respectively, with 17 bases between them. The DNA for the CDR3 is TGTGCCAGCAGCGAAAGGCATCTCAGGGGTGGGGCCAACGTCCTGACTTTC. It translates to CASSERHLRGGANVLTF.

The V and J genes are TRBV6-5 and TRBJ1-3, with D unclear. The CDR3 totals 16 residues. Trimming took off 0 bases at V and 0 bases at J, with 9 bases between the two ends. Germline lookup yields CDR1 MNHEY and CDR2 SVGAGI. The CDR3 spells CASSYSQPSSGNTIYF. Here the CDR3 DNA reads TGTGCCAGCAGTTACTCACAGCCGAGCTCTGGAAACACCATATATTTT.

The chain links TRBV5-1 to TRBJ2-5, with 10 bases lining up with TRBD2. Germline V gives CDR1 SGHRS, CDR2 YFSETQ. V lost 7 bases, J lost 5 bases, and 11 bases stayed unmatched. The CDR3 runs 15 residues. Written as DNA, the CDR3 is TGCGCCAGCGGTCCTAGCGGGAGTTATGGGGAGACCCAGTACTTC. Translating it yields CASGPSGSYGETQYF.

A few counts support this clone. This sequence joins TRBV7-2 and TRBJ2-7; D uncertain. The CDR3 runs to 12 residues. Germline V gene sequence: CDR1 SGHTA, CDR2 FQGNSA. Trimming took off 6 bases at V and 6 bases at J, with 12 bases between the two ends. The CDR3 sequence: CASSWSGLEQYF. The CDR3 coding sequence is TGTGCCAGCAGTTGGTCTGGCCTCGAGCAGTACTTC.

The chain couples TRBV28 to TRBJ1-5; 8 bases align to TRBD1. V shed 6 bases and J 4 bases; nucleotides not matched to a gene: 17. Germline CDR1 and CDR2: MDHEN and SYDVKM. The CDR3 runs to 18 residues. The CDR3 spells CASSTRQGRGIGNQPQHF. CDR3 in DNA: TGTGCCAGCAGCACCCGACAGGGGAGGGGGATTGGGAATCAGCCCCAGCATTTT.

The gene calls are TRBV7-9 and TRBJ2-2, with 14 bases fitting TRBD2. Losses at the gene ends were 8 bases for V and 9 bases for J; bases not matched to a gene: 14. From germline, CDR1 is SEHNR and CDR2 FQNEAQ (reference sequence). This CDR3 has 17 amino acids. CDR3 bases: TGTGCCAGCTACAAGCCCGGGACTAGCGGGAGTACCCGGGAGCTGTTTTTT. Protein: CASYKPGTSGSTRELFF. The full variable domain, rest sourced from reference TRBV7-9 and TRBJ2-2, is DTGVSQNPRHKITKRGQNVTFRCDPISEHNRLYWYRQTLGQGPEFLTYFQNEAQLEKSRLLSDRFSAERPKGSFSTLEIQRTEQGDSAMYLCASYKPGTSGSTRELFFGEGSRLTVL.

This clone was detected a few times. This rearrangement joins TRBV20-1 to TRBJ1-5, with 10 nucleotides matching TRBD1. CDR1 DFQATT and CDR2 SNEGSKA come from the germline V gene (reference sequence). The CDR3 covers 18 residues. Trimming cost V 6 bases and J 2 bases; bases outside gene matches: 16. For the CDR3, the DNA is TGCAGTGCGAGTCGACCGGGATCGGGACAGGGGCGCAATCAGCCCCAGCATTTT. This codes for CSASRPGSGQGRNQPQHF.

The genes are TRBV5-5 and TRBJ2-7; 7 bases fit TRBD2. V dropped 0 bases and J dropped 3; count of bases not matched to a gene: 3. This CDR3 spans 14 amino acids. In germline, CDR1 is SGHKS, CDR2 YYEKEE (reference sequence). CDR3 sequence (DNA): TGTGCCAGCAGCTTGGAGGGCGGGAGCTACGAGCAGTACTTC. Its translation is CASSLEGGSYEQYF. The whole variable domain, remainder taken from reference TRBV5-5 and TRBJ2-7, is DAGVTQSPTHLIKTRGQQVTLRCSPISGHKSVSWYQQVLGQGPQFIFQYYEKEERGRGNFPDRFSARQFPNYSSELNVNALLLGDSALYLCASSLEGGSYEQYFGPGTRLTVT.

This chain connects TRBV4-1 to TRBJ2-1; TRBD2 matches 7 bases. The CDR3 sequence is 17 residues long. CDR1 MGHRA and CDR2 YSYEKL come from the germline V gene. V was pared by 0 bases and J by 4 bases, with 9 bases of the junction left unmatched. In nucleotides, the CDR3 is TGCGCCAGCAGCCAAGATCGATCAGCGGGAACGTACAATGAGCAGTTCTTC. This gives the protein CASSQDRSAGTYNEQFF.

As DNA, the CDR3 is TGTGCCAGCTCACCGGCGAGGGCGGGGAACACCATATATTTT. Translating it yields CASSPARAGNTIYF. The chain has TRBV18 and TRBJ1-3, with D hard to call. The CDR3 is made up of 14 amino acids. V lost 3 bases and J 7 bases, leaving 13 bases between the germline ends. Looked up from germline, CDR1 is KGHSH and CDR2 is LQKENI.